This T cell receptor beta chain was captured by sequencing in a study of T cells after yellow fever vaccination. This clonotype has ten or more counts. Using its own MiXCR run on the 5' RACE reads, TCRdb lists one record per CDR3 protein. The sample has more than 110,000 distinct CDR3 sequences, under 7% seen once. CDR1 and CDR2 (germline): SGHTA, FQGNSA. J gave up 6 bases and V 3 bases, and 3 bases lay outside the gene matches. The CDR3 spans 14 residues. This chain connects TRBV7-2 to TRBJ2-1, with 9 positions matching TRBD2. This sample comprised CD4+ T cells sorted from PBMCs, obtained 10 days after the yellow fever booster vaccination. The clonotype was recovered from a man aged 30 to 45 who received the YFV17D yellow fever vaccine. CDR3 residues: CASSFLAGVNEQFF. CDR3 nucleotide sequence: TGTGCCAGCAGCTTTTTAGCGGGAGTCAATGAGCAGTTCTTC.